Following are 26 T cell receptor beta chains from one sample sequenced in a study of T cell responses to AZD1222 COVID-19 vaccine. Here immunoSEQ multiplex PCR was the method, and the copy in TCRdb shows in-frame clones only, minus some. The sample lists 100,000 to 150,000 clones; about 89% were seen once. Source: peripheral blood, taken on day 0 of AZD1222 vaccination. Every receptor here comes from an adult in good health.

The J gene is TRBJ2-7, the V gene TRBV11-2; TRBD1 matches at 10 bases. The CDR3 totals 15 residues. V shed 6 bases, J shed 4 bases, and the junction held 9 bases outside the gene matches. Germline-derived CDR1 and CDR2 are SGHAT and FQNNGV. Here the CDR3 DNA reads TGTGCCAGCAGTTCCTTGGGGGACAGGGGATACGAGCAGTACTTC. Translating it yields CASSSLGDRGYEQYF.

This chain connects TRBV27 to TRBJ1-1; the D gene is possibly TRBD1 (6 bases). V was shortened by 9 bases and J by 6 bases, with 17 bases between the two germline ends. This CDR3 contains 13 residues. Germline CDR1 reads MNHEY; CDR2 reads SMNVEV (reference sequence). CDR3 region: CASRSNKGAEAFF. CDR3 nucleotides: TGTGCCAGTAGATCAAATAAGGGGGCTGAAGCTTTCTTT.

This sequence joins TRBV2 and TRBJ1-2; D not certain. This CDR3 is 15 amino acids long. From germline, CDR1 is SNHLY and CDR2 FYNNEI. Trimming left V 5 bases short and J 2 bases short, with 15 bases between. CDR3 sequence (DNA): TGTGCCAGCAGTCCCCCTGGCAAACAAAACTATGGCTACACCTTC. Its protein product is CASSPPGKQNYGYTF.

The genes are TRBV14 and TRBJ2-3; D unresolved. Germline V gene sequence: CDR1 SGHDN, CDR2 FVKESK. V lost 1 base and J 0 bases, leaving 5 bases between the germline ends. The CDR3 loop spans 14 amino acids. CDR3 DNA sequence: TGTGCCAGCAGCCAAGGAAGGAGCACAGATACGCAGTATTTT. It translates to CASSQGRSTDTQYF. The full variable domain, in which reference TRBV14 and TRBJ2-3 provide the parts outside the CDR3, is EAGVTQFPSHSVIEKGQTVTLRCDPISGHDNLYWYRRVMGKEIKFLLHFVKESKQDESGMPNNRFLAERTGGTYSTLKVQPAELEDSGVYFCASSQGRSTDTQYFGPGTRLTVL.

The chain joins TRBV9 to TRBJ1-4; D unresolved. V was cut by 4 bases and J by 0 bases, with 13 bases left in between. The CDR3 extends over 16 amino acids. CDR1 is SGDLS, CDR2 YYNGEE, per germline. The CDR3 reads CASSLSGSATNEKLFF. The DNA for the CDR3 is TGTGCCAGCAGCCTGAGCGGATCTGCAACTAATGAAAAACTGTTTTTT.

The V gene is TRBV11-2, the J gene TRBJ2-1; 7 bases are a match to TRBD2. The CDR3 has 18 amino acids. Germline assignment: CDR1 SGHAT and CDR2 FQNNGV. After removal of 3 bases from V and 2 bases from J, the junction contained 13 bases not matched to a gene. The CDR3 DNA follows: TGTGCCAGCAGCTTTAGGACGGGCGGGAGAGGGACCTACAATGAGCAGTTCTTC. This translates into CASSFRTGGRGTYNEQFF.

A single count supports this clone. The chain is built from TRBV11-3 and TRBJ1-1; the D is unclear. Trimming left V 4 bases short and J 3 bases short, with 9 bases between. Germline assignment: CDR1 SGHNT and CDR2 YENEEA. The CDR3 is 13 amino acids. The chain's CDR3 is CASSSDTYTEAFF. The CDR3 DNA follows: TGTGCCAGCAGCTCCGACACCTACACTGAAGCTTTCTTT.

This chain joins TRBV29-1 and TRBJ2-2, with D possibly TRBD1 on 6 matching bases. Between the trimmed V and J ends, which lost 4 bases and 2 bases, there was a span of 17 bases. This CDR3 is built from 16 residues. The germline V gene has CDR1 SQVTM and CDR2 ANQGSEA. CDR3 sequence: CSVVGAPGQNTGELFF. The CDR3 coding sequence is TGCAGCGTTGTAGGGGCCCCGGGACAAAACACCGGGGAGCTGTTTTTT.

This chain links TRBV4-1 with TRBJ2-1; D possibly corresponds to TRBD2 (6 bases). The germline V gene encodes CDR1 MGHRA and CDR2 YSYEKL. The CDR3 spans 19 residues. The V and J ends lost 0 bases and 0 bases respectively, with 18 bases between them. The CDR3 region is CASSQDRAFVGGSYNEQFF. In DNA, the CDR3 is TGCGCCAGCAGCCAAGACAGAGCCTTCGTCGGGGGCTCCTACAATGAGCAGTTCTTC.

The chain couples TRBV6-5 to TRBJ1-5; D is uncertain. Germline V gives CDR1 MNHEY, CDR2 SVGAGI. Trimming removed 2 bases from V and 7 bases from J, with 6 bases in between. The CDR3 loop spans 12 amino acids. CDR3 nucleotide sequence: TGTGCCAGCAGTTACGAGTGGCAGCCCCAGCATTTT. It specifies CASSYEWQPQHF.

The rearrangement joins TRBV2 to TRBJ1-4; perhaps TRBD1 as D (5 bases). V was cut by 8 bases and J by 6 bases, with 13 bases left in between. This CDR3 is built from 13 residues. Germline CDR1 reads SNHLY; CDR2 reads FYNNEI. DNA of the CDR3: TGTGCCAGCGGGACCCTAGGAGATGAAAAACTGTTTTTT. This sequence encodes CASGTLGDEKLFF.

The CDR3, as DNA: TGTGCCAGCAGTTTGGGGAGGGTCAACACCGGGGAGCTGTTTTTT. This sequence encodes CASSLGRVNTGELFF. The genes are TRBV27 and TRBJ2-2, with TRBD2 matching over 7 bases. The germline V gene encodes CDR1 MNHEY and CDR2 SMNVEV (reference sequence). The V and J ends lost 3 bases and 2 bases, in that order; junction bases with no gene match: 3. The CDR3 sequence is 15 residues long.

The rearrangement links TRBV6-5 to TRBJ1-2; D is undetermined. CDR1 and CDR2 from the germline V gene are MNHEY and SVGAGI. Trimming took off 11 bases at V and 3 bases at J, with 13 bases between the two ends. CDR3 length: 12 residues. The CDR3 sequence is CASWVSDYGYTF. In nucleotides, the CDR3 is TGTGCCTCGTGGGTCAGCGACTATGGCTACACCTTC.

This chain connects TRBV9 to TRBJ1-1; D gene uncertain. V dropped 0 bases and J dropped 1 base, with 7 bases sitting between them. The germline gives CDR1 SGDLS, CDR2 YYNGEE. The CDR3 is made up of 14 amino acids. The CDR3 region is CASSVALGNTEAFF. The CDR3 nucleotides are TGTGCCAGCAGCGTAGCACTCGGGAACACTGAAGCTTTCTTT.

The chain links TRBV21-1 to TRBJ2-7; the table names TRBD2, a call not compared with the DNA. TRBV21-1 is a pseudogene. The CDR3 length is 15 residues. CDR3 bases: TGTGCCAGCCCTCCGATGAGGTCAGATTCTGACGAGCAGTACTTC. This sequence encodes CASPPMRSDSDEQYF.

The chain uses TRBV6-5 and TRBJ2-1, with TRBD1 identical over 7 bases. V shed 0 bases and J 2 bases; nucleotides not matched to a gene: 4. In germline, CDR1 is MNHEY, CDR2 SVGAGI. The length of the CDR3 is 16 residues. CDR3 bases: TGTGCCAGCAGTTACTCGAGACAGGGAGCCTACAATGAGCAGTTCTTC. Translated, it gives CASSYSRQGAYNEQFF.

The chain links TRBV28 to TRBJ1-2; D is uncertain. Trimming removed 2 bases at V and 3 bases at J, with 4 bases between. This CDR3 comprises 12 residues. In germline, CDR1 is MDHEN, CDR2 SYDVKM. CDR3 sequence: CASSLGDYGYTF. The CDR3 bases are TGTGCCAGCAGTTTAGGGGACTATGGCTACACCTTC.

The V gene is TRBV18, the J gene TRBJ2-1; 9 bases align to TRBD2. Germline V lookup: CDR1 KGHSH, CDR2 LQKENI. The CDR3 loop spans 18 amino acids. V dropped 3 bases and J dropped 0; count of bases not matched to a gene: 9. CDR3 loop: CASSPPQGRGGSYNEQFF. The CDR3 DNA reads TGTGCCAGCTCACCGCCTCAGGGGCGGGGGGGCTCCTACAATGAGCAGTTCTTC.

This clone was detected only once. This sequence joins TRBV14 and TRBJ2-3; D not resolved. The V end lost 1 base, the J end lost 3 bases, and 11 bases lay between the germline ends. Germline loops: CDR1 SGHDN, CDR2 FVKESK. The CDR3 loop spans 15 amino acids. In DNA form, the CDR3 reads TGTGCCAGCAGCCAAGCCCTCCCCGGGACAGATACGCAGTATTTT. This gives the protein CASSQALPGTDTQYF.

The chain joins TRBV7-2 to TRBJ2-5; 10 bases line up with TRBD2. Germline CDR1 is SGHTA and CDR2 is FQGNSA. The CDR3 is 16 amino acids. V was pared by 3 bases and J by 4 bases, with 8 bases of the junction left unmatched. CDR3 loop: CASSLSGRALGETQYF. CDR3 DNA: TGTGCCAGCAGCTTGAGCGGGAGGGCGTTAGGAGAGACCCAGTACTTC.

The gene calls are TRBV3-1 (or the pseudogene TRBV3-2) and TRBJ2-5, with TRBD2 as a possible D gene (6 bases). The CDR3 extends over 17 amino acids. In germline, CDR1 is LGHDT, CDR2 YNNKEL (reference sequence). V gave up 2 bases and J gave up 5 bases, with 21 bases separating them. Here the CDR3 DNA reads TGTGCCAGCAGCCAAAGCCCCCTGGGACCAGGGAGGGAGACCCAGTACTTC. Translating it yields CASSQSPLGPGRETQYF.

The chain combines TRBV27 with TRBJ2-3, with TRBD1 identical over 10 bases. From germline, CDR1 is MNHEY and CDR2 SMNVEV (reference sequence). V shed 5 bases, J shed 4 bases, and the junction held 9 bases outside the gene matches. This CDR3 region has 16 residues. This CDR3 is CASSPPDRGISDTQYF. CDR3 nucleotides: TGTGCCAGCAGTCCCCCGGACAGGGGGATCTCAGATACGCAGTATTTT.

V is TRBV5-8 and J is TRBJ2-1, with D unclear. The CDR3 contains 16 residues. In germline, CDR1 is SGHTS, CDR2 YDEGEE. The V end lost 4 bases, the J end lost 2 bases, and 16 bases lay between the germline ends. The CDR3 sequence is CASSPTDARTYNEQFF. The CDR3 region has the DNA TGTGCCAGCAGCCCAACTGACGCCCGGACCTACAATGAGCAGTTCTTC. The complete variable domain, with remaining parts taken from reference TRBV5-8 and TRBJ2-1, reads EAGVTQSPTHLIKTRGQQATLRCSPISGHTSVYWYQQALGLGLQFLLWYDEGEERNRGNFPPRFSGRQFPNYSSELNVNALELEDSALYLCASSPTDARTYNEQFFGPGTRLTVL.

This rearrangement joins TRBV6-5 to TRBJ1-2; possibly TRBD1 for D (5 bases). The length of the CDR3 is 14 residues. Germline V CDR1 and CDR2: MNHEY, SVGAGI. Trimming stripped 7 bases from V and 1 base from J, with 13 bases between. This CDR3 is CASTHGAINYGYTF. In nucleotides, the CDR3 is TGTGCCAGCACTCACGGGGCAATTAACTATGGCTACACCTTC.

The gene calls are TRBV6-6 and TRBJ2-7; 13 nucleotides agree with TRBD2. The V segment lost 8 bases and the J segment 5 bases; nucleotides outside the gene matches: 9. Germline V gives CDR1 MNHNY, CDR2 SVGAGI (reference sequence). CDR3 length equals 15 residues. The CDR3 region is CASRELAGGPNEQYF. The CDR3, as DNA: TGTGCCAGCCGGGAACTAGCGGGAGGGCCCAACGAGCAGTACTTC.

The V and J genes are TRBV5-4 and TRBJ2-3; TRBD2 agrees at 13 bases. Per the germline V gene, CDR1 is SGHNT and CDR2 is YYREEE (reference sequence). CDR3 length equals 18 residues. The V and J ends lost 0 bases and 0 bases, in that order; junction bases with no gene match: 4. The CDR3 here is CASSLELAGGTSTDTQYF. DNA for the CDR3: TGTGCCAGCAGCTTGGAACTAGCGGGAGGGACTAGCACAGATACGCAGTATTTT. Complete variable domain (other parts from reference TRBV5-4 and TRBJ2-3): ETGVTQSPTHLIKTRGQQVTLRCSSQSGHNTVSWYQQALGQGPQFIFQYYREEENGRGNFPPRFSGLQFPNYSSELNVNALELDDSALYLCASSLELAGGTSTDTQYFGPGTRLTVL.